This T cell receptor beta chain came from a study of T cells in Graves' hyperthyroidism and ophthalmopathy. Comments on this clonotype: Antigen specificity is unknown.

The study defined stable Graves' hyperthyroidism as no ophthalmopathy progression within 18 months. Diagnoses were made from clinical symptoms, serum measures (thyroxine and TRAb), thyroid ultrasound and orbital computed tomography. CDR1 and CDR2 (germline): MNHNY, SVGAGI (reference sequence). This CDR3 contains 20 residues. V lost 2 bases to trimming and J lost 0 bases; unmatched junction nucleotides: 19. TCR beta CDR3 regions were amplified from RNA transcripts. During a first-round RT-PCR of the TCR CDR3, the HTBI primer set was used. MiXCR, applied by TCRdb to the multiplex PCR reads, yields one record per CDR3 protein. The sample records about 580,000 distinct CDR3 sequences, about 45% being singletons. Study observations and caveats: Ophthalmopathy could be told apart from stable hyperthyroidism with a 13 V-J model. Blood also held most thyroid clonotypes expanded beyond 0.001.

Input material: peripheral blood or thyroid tissue (not recorded which). This chain connects TRBV6-6 to TRBJ2-7; TRBD2 matches at 7 bases. The TCR sequence derives from a woman aged 18-29 years with Graves' hyperthyroidism. CDR3 nucleotides: TGTGCCAGCAGTTACGTTCTGCGGGTCTTTAGTCGGGAGGTCTCCTACGAGCAGTACTTC. Translation gives CASSYVLRVFSREVSYEQYF.